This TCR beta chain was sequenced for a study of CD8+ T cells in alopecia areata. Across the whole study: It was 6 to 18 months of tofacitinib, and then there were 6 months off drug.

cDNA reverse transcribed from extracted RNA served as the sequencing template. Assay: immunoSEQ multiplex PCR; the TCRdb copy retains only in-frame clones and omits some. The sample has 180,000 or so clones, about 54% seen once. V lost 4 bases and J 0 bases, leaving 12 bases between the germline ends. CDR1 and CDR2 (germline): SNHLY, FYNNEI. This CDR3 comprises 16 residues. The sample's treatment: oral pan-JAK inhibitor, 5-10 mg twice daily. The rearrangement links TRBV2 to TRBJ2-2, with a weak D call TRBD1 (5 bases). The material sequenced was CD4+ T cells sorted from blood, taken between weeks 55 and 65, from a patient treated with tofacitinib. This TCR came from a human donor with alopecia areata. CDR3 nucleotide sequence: TGTGCCAGCAGTGTCAACAGGCCTGCGAACACCGGGGAGCTGTTTTTT. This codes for CASSVNRPANTGELFF.